Listed here are 21 T cell receptor beta chains from one sample, sequenced in a study of CD8 T cells in Susac syndrome. RNA totalling about 0.45 to 1 ug underwent reverse transcription with random hexamers. MiXCR, run by TCRdb on the immunoSEQ multiplex PCR reads, gives a single entry per CDR3 protein. The top ten hold roughly 0.16% of the sample, which has about 180,000 distinct CDR3 sequences, roughly 95% seen once. Sequencing used CD8+ T cells from PBMCs. These TCRs come from a human donor with multiple sclerosis.

The rearrangement uses TRBV4-2 and TRBJ2-1, with 14 bases lining up with TRBD2. CDR3 length equals 20 residues. Trimming at V came to 4 bases and at J to 8 bases, leaving 19 bases not matched to a gene. The germline V gene has CDR1 LGHNA and CDR2 YNFKEQ. For the CDR3, the DNA is TGTGCCAGCAGCCGGCTGACTAGCGGGGGGGTCTTCACCCCGAGGCATGAGCAGTTCTTC. It yields the protein CASSRLTSGGVFTPRHEQFF.

The V and J genes are TRBV7-8 and TRBJ2-3; TRBD1 matches at 11 bases. The germline CDR1 and CDR2 sequences are SGHVS and FQNEAQ. The CDR3 is 15 residues long. The V gene end was trimmed by 5 bases and the J gene end by 6 bases; junction bases not matched to a gene: 7. The DNA of the CDR3 is TGTGCCAGCAGCCTCAGGGACAGGGGGGTCGATACGCAGTATTTT. It translates to CASSLRDRGVDTQYF.

This chain uses TRBV27 with TRBJ2-6; D might be TRBD2 (7 bases). Germline CDR1 reads MNHEY; CDR2 reads SMNVEV (reference sequence). V was cut by 6 bases and J by 1 base, with 13 bases left in between. This CDR3 has 16 residues. The DNA for the CDR3 is TGTGCCAGCAGCGGGGGCGGGGGTTCTGGGGCCAACGTCCTGACTTTC. It translates to CASSGGGGSGANVLTF.

The chain recombines TRBV15 with TRBJ1-3; D remains ambiguous. This CDR3 region has 15 residues. Germline V CDR1 and CDR2: LNHNV, YYDKDF (reference sequence). The germline V and J ends were trimmed by 1 base and 0 bases, with 7 bases remaining between them. CDR3 sequence (DNA): TGTGCCACCAGCAGAGGAACAGACTCTGGAAACACCATATATTTT. Its protein product is CATSRGTDSGNTIYF.

The chain uses TRBV27 and TRBJ2-1, with D uncertain. Germline V gives CDR1 MNHEY, CDR2 SMNVEV (reference sequence). V was shortened by 5 bases and J by 8 bases, with 13 bases between the two germline ends. The CDR3 runs to 13 residues. This CDR3 is CASSVNMVDEQFF. CDR3 coding DNA: TGTGCCAGCAGTGTAAACATGGTGGATGAGCAGTTCTTC.

The rearrangement joins TRBV7-9 to TRBJ2-1; 8 bases are a match to TRBD1. The CDR3 consists of 15 residues. Germline CDR1 reads SEHNR; CDR2 reads FQNEAQ (reference sequence). V was pared by 5 bases and J by 5 bases, with 8 bases of the junction left unmatched. In nucleotides, the CDR3 is TGTGCCAGCAGCCCGGACAGGGCTACCCACAATGAGCAGTTCTTC. Translated, it gives CASSPDRATHNEQFF.

The V call is TRBV2, the J call TRBJ2-7; D remains unclear. Germline values: CDR1 SNHLY, CDR2 FYNNEI. Trimming took 7 bases from V and 2 from J, leaving 9 bases between them. There are 12 residues in the CDR3. The CDR3 DNA reads as TGTGCCAGCACCGCCCTGGCCTACGAGCAGTACTTC. It specifies CASTALAYEQYF.

The chain couples TRBV6-5 to TRBJ1-1, with D tentatively TRBD1 (6 bases). V lost 3 bases, J lost 8 bases, and 10 bases lay in between. The CDR3 contains 12 residues. The germline CDR1 and CDR2 sequences are MNHEY and SVGAGI. The CDR3 is CASSYLGQEAFF. CDR3 in DNA: TGTGCCAGCAGTTATTTAGGACAGGAAGCTTTCTTT.

The V call is TRBV3-1, the J call TRBJ1-4; no firm D call. The CDR3 loop spans 14 amino acids. Germline lookup yields CDR1 LGHDT and CDR2 YNNKEL (reference sequence). The V and J ends lost 0 bases and 5 bases respectively, with 7 bases between them. The CDR3 nucleotides are TGTGCCAGCAGCCAAGATTGGCCCAATGAAAAACTGTTTTTT. This sequence encodes CASSQDWPNEKLFF.

The CDR3 sequence: CASSLVPEYEQYF. The CDR3, as DNA: TGTGCCAGCAGCCTCGTACCCGAGTACGAGCAGTACTTC. The chain carries TRBV3-1 and TRBJ2-7, with unresolved D. The CDR3 contains 13 residues. Trimming took 4 bases from V and 4 from J, leaving 11 bases between them. Per germline, CDR1 LGHDT and CDR2 YNNKEL (reference sequence).

V and J are TRBV25-1 and TRBJ2-1, with TRBD2 identical over 9 bases. J lost 8 bases, V lost 4 bases, and 6 bases had no gene match. Germline values: CDR1 MGHDK, CDR2 SYGVNS. The CDR3 length is 14 residues. CDR3: CASSGSGSWDEQFF. The DNA of the CDR3 is TGTGCCAGCAGTGGTAGCGGGAGTTGGGATGAGCAGTTCTTC.

The chain combines TRBV7-3 with TRBJ1-2; a possible D gene is TRBD1 (6 bases). V was clipped by 3 bases and J by 8 bases, with 13 bases between them. Per the germline V gene, CDR1 is SGHTA and CDR2 is FQGTGA. The CDR3 runs 13 residues. The CDR3 DNA reads as TGTGCCAGCAGCTTTCTAACAGGGCAGGGCTACACCTTC. It specifies CASSFLTGQGYTF.

This chain links TRBV19 with TRBJ1-1; the D gene is possibly TRBD1 (5 bases). The V end was cut by 6 bases, the J end by 1 base, with 12 bases between. The CDR3 runs to 14 residues. Germline V gives CDR1 LNHDA, CDR2 SQIVND (reference sequence). In DNA, the CDR3 is TGTGCCAGTAGCCCGGGGGGGGAGAACACTGAAGCTTTCTTT. Translated, it gives CASSPGGENTEAFF.

This chain uses TRBV28 with TRBJ2-7; 9 bases map to TRBD1. The CDR3 has 14 amino acids. The V gene's germline CDR1 is MDHEN and CDR2 SYDVKM. The V gene end was trimmed by 6 bases and the J gene end by 9 bases; junction bases not matched to a gene: 12. For the CDR3, the DNA is TGTGCCAGCAGGCCGGGGTGGACAGGGGACGGGCAGTACTTC. Protein sequence: CASRPGWTGDGQYF.

The genes are TRBV3-1 and TRBJ2-7, with D possibly being TRBD1 or TRBD2 (5 bases each). The V gene's germline CDR1 is LGHDT and CDR2 YNNKEL (reference sequence). CDR3 length: 15 amino acids. V lost 0 bases and J 4 bases, leaving 13 bases between the germline ends. The CDR3 sequence: CASSQEGTGNYEQYF. The CDR3 nucleotides are TGTGCCAGCAGCCAAGAGGGGACGGGGAATTACGAGCAGTACTTC.

The gene calls are TRBV29-1 and TRBJ1-3, with unresolved D. The CDR3 runs 14 residues. Germline CDR1 reads SQVTM; CDR2 reads ANQGSEA. The V and J ends lost 7 bases and 0 bases respectively, with 13 bases between them. The CDR3 reads CSADDTSSGNTIYF. CDR3 nucleotides: TGCAGCGCTGATGATACGAGCTCTGGAAACACCATATATTTT.

The chain joins TRBV29-1 to TRBJ1-2, with D uncertain. V gave up 7 bases and J gave up 7 bases, with 16 bases separating them. This CDR3 comprises 12 residues. Germline V gene sequence: CDR1 SQVTM, CDR2 ANQGSEA. The chain's CDR3 is CSAKRGTGGYTF. In DNA form, the CDR3 reads TGCAGCGCAAAGCGGGGAACTGGTGGCTACACCTTC.

This clonotype was detected once. The CDR3 DNA sequence: TGCGCCAGCAGCTCCGGAAGGAGGAAGACCCAGTACTTC. It yields the protein CASSSGRRKTQYF. V and J are TRBV5-1 and TRBJ2-5, with a tentative D call TRBD2 (5 bases). V dropped 3 bases and J dropped 6 bases, with 12 bases sitting between them. This CDR3 spans 13 amino acids. The germline V gene has CDR1 SGHRS and CDR2 YFSETQ.

The CDR3 sequence: CASGQGLRMDGYTF. CDR3 coding DNA: TGTGCCAGTGGACAGGGATTGAGGATGGATGGCTACACCTTC. This chain connects TRBV7-9 to TRBJ1-2, with TRBD1 matching 8 bases. Losses at the gene ends were 9 bases for V and 6 bases for J; bases not matched to a gene: 12. This CDR3 spans 14 amino acids. Per the germline V gene, CDR1 is SEHNR and CDR2 is FQNEAQ (reference sequence).

The chain carries TRBV6-5 and TRBJ2-7, with D tentatively TRBD1 or TRBD2 (7 bases each). Germline CDR1 is MNHEY and CDR2 is SVGAGI. There are 15 residues in the CDR3. Trimming left V 6 bases short and J 3 bases short, with 18 bases between. This chain's CDR3 is CASRKNRGGIYEQYF. DNA of the CDR3: TGTGCCAGCAGGAAGAACAGGGGAGGGATCTACGAGCAGTACTTC.

J is TRBJ1-2 and V is TRBV2; TRBD1 agrees at 10 bases. V shed 8 bases, J shed 4 bases, and the junction held 4 bases outside the gene matches. The CDR3 is 13 amino acids. Per the germline V gene, CDR1 is SNHLY and CDR2 is FYNNEI. In DNA, the CDR3 is TGTGCCAGCCCCCGGGACAGGGGCTATGGCTACACCTTC. Translated, it gives CASPRDRGYGYTF.